What follows is one T cell receptor (beta chain) and its context. Its target is not known. The data stem from a study of T cells in localized non-small cell lung cancer. Findings of the study overall: Exceeding tumor, uninvolved adjacent lung had the highest T cell clonality.

Here immunoSEQ multiplex PCR was the method, and the copy in TCRdb shows in-frame clones only, minus some. Among 90,000 to 95,000 clones listed, over 80% were seen once. The germline V and J ends were trimmed by 1 base and 1 base, with 10 bases remaining between them. Looked up from germline, CDR1 is LNHNV and CDR2 is YYDKDF (reference sequence). This CDR3 spans 15 amino acids. This receptor was taken from a man aged 40-75 years with stage I squamous cell lung carcinoma. The chain has TRBV15 and TRBJ1-1; D might be TRBD1 (6 bases). The source material was peripheral blood, sampled before any cancer treatment. The CDR3 nucleotides are TGTGCCACCAGCAGAGGTGACAGGAGGAACACTGAAGCTTTCTTT. Its protein product is CATSRGDRRNTEAFF.